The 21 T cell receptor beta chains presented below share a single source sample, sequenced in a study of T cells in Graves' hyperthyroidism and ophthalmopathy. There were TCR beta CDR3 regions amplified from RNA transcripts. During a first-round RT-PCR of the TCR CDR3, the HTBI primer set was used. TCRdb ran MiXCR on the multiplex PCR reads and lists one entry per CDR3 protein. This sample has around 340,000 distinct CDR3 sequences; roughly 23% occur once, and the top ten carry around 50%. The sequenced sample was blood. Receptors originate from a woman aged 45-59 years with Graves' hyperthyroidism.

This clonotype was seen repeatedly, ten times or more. CDR3 residues: CSARDWGPYEQYF. The DNA for the CDR3 is TGCAGTGCTAGAGATTGGGGTCCCTACGAGCAGTACTTC. The chain links TRBV20-1 to TRBJ2-7; the D is unclear. The CDR3 runs 13 residues. The germline V and J ends were trimmed by 0 bases and 2 bases, with 8 bases remaining between them. CDR1 is DFQATT and CDR2 is SNEGSKA in the germline V gene (reference sequence).

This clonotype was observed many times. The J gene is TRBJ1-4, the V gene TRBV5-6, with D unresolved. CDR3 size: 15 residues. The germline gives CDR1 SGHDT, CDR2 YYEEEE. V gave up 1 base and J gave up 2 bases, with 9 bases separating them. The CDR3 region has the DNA TGTGCCAGCAGCTTGAGGATGTGGACTAATGAAAAACTGTTTTTT. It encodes CASSLRMWTNEKLFF.

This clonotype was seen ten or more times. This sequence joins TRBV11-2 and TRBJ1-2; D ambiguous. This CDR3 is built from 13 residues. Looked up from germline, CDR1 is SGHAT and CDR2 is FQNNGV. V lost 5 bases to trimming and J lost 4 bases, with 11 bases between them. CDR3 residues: CASSPDFLYGYTF. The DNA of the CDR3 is TGTGCCAGCAGCCCCGATTTCCTCTATGGCTACACCTTC.

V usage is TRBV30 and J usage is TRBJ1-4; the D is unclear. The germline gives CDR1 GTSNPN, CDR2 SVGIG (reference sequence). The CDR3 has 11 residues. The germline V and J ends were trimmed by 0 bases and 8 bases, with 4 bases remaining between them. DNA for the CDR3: TGTGCCTGGAGTGTAGCGGAAAAACTGTTTTTT. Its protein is CAWSVAEKLFF.

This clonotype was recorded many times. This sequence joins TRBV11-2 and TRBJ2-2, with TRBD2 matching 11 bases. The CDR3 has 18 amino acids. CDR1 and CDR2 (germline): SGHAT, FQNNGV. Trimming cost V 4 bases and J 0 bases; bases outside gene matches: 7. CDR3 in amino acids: CASSYRRLAGSNTGELFF. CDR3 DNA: TGTGCCAGCAGCTACCGGAGACTAGCGGGATCGAACACCGGGGAGCTGTTTTTT.

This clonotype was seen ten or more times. For the CDR3, the DNA is TGTGCCAGCAGCCCCGGGGGATGGACCTACGAGCAGTACTTC. It encodes CASSPGGWTYEQYF. The rearrangement uses TRBV7-2 and TRBJ2-7; possible D gene TRBD2, 6 bases. The germline V gene has CDR1 SGHTA and CDR2 FQGNSA. CDR3 length: 14 residues. Trimming took off 5 bases at V and 2 bases at J, with 13 bases between the two ends.

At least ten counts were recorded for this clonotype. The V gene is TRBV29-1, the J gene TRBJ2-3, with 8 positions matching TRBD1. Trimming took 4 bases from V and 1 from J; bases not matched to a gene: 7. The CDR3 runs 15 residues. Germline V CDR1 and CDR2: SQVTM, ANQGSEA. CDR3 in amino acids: CSVVHSGGRTDTQYF. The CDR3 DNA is TGCAGCGTTGTCCACTCAGGGGGCCGCACAGATACGCAGTATTTT.

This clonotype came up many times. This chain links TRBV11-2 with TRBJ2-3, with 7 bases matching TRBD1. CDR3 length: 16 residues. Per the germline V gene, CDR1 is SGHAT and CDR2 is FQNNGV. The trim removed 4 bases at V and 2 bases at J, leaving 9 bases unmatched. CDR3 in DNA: TGTGCCAGCAGCTCCTACCCCGGGACAGTCACAGATACGCAGTATTTT. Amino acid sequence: CASSSYPGTVTDTQYF.

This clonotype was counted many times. As DNA, the CDR3 is TGTGCCACCAGAAACTACGAGCAGTACTTC. Its translation: CATRNYEQYF. The chain employs TRBV24-1 and TRBJ2-7; D is uncertain. The V gene lost 7 bases and the J gene lost 3 bases, with 3 bases spanning the gap. Germline assignment: CDR1 KGHDR and CDR2 SFDVKD. There are 10 residues in the CDR3.

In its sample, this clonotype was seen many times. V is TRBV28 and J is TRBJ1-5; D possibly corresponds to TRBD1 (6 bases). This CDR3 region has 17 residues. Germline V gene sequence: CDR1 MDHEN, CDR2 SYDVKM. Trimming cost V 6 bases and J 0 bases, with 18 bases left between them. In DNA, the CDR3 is TGTGCCAGCAGACACGTAGACAGGTTGGTTAGCAATCAGCCCCAGCATTTT. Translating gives CASRHVDRLVSNQPQHF.

CDR3 coding DNA: TGCAGTGCTAGAGATCCCAAACTAGCGGGAGATTGGAATGAGCAGTTCTTC. Translated, it gives CSARDPKLAGDWNEQFF. The chain has TRBV20-1 and TRBJ2-1, with TRBD2 matching over 11 bases. There are 17 residues in the CDR3. From germline, CDR1 is DFQATT and CDR2 SNEGSKA (reference sequence). V lost 0 bases and J lost 7; bases outside the gene matches: 11.

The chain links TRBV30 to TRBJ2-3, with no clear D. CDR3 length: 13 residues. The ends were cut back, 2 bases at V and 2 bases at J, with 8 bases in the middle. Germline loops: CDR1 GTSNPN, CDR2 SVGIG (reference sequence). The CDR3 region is CAWSLLFTDTQYF. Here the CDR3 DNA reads TGTGCCTGGAGTCTCCTTTTCACAGATACGCAGTATTTT. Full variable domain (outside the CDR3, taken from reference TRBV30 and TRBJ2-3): SQTIHQWPATLVQPVGSPLSLECTVEGTSNPNLYWYRQAAGRGLQLLFYSVGIGQISSEVPQNLSASRPQDRQFILSSKKLLLSDSGFYLCAWSLLFTDTQYFGPGTRLTVL.

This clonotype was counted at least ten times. CDR3 coding DNA: TGCAGTGCTAGCGATACTAGTATGGGCGGAAATGAGCAGTTCTTC. It codes for CSASDTSMGGNEQFF. The chain joins TRBV20-1 to TRBJ2-1; a possible D gene is TRBD2 (5 bases). The CDR3 is 15 amino acids. V lost 3 bases and J lost 7, with 19 bases in between. Germline V lookup: CDR1 DFQATT, CDR2 SNEGSKA (reference sequence).

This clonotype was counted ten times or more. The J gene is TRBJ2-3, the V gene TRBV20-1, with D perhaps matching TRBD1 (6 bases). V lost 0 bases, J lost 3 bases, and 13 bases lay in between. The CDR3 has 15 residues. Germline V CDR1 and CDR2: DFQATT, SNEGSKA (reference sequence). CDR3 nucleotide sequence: TGCAGTGCTAGAGATAGGGACACACTGACAGATACGCAGTATTTT. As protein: CSARDRDTLTDTQYF.

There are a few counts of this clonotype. This chain's CDR3 is CASSFASGAYNEQFF. CDR3 DNA: TGTGCCAGCAGTTTTGCCAGCGGGGCCTACAATGAGCAGTTCTTC. This chain uses TRBV27 with TRBJ2-1; TRBD2 agrees at 7 bases. Germline V gives CDR1 MNHEY, CDR2 SMNVEV (reference sequence). This CDR3 contains 15 residues. The V and J ends lost 3 bases and 2 bases, in that order; junction bases with no gene match: 4.

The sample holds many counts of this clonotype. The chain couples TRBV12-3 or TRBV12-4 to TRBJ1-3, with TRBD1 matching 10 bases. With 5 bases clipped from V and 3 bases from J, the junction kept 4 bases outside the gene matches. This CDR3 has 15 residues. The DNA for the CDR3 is TGTGCCAGCAGTCCGAGGACAGGGGGTGGAAACACCATATATTTT. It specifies CASSPRTGGGNTIYF.

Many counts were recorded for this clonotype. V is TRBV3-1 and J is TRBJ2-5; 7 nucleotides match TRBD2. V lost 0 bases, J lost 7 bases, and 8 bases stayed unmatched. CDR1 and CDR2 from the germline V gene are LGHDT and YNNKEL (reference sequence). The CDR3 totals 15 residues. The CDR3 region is CASSQDMERGGTQYF. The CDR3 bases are TGTGCCAGCAGCCAAGATATGGAGCGCGGGGGGACCCAGTACTTC.

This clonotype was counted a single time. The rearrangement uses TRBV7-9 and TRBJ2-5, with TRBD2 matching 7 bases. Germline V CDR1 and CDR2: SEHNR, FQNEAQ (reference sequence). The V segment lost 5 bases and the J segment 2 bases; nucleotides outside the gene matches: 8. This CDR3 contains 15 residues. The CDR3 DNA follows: TGTGCCAGCAGCAGGGACTACCGTGTACAAGAGACCCAGTACTTC. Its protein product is CASSRDYRVQETQYF. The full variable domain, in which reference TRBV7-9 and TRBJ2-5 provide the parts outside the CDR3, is DTGVSQNPRHKITKRGQNVTFRCDPISEHNRLYWYRQTLGQGPEFLTYFQNEAQLEKSRLLSDRFSAERPKGSFSTLEIQRTEQGDSAMYLCASSRDYRVQETQYFGPGTRLLVL.

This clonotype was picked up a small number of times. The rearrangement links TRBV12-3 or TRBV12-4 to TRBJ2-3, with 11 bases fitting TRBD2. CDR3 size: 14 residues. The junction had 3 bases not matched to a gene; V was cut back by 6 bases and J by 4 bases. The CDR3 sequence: CASRRSGGADTQYF. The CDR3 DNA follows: TGTGCCAGCAGACGTAGCGGGGGGGCAGATACGCAGTATTTT.

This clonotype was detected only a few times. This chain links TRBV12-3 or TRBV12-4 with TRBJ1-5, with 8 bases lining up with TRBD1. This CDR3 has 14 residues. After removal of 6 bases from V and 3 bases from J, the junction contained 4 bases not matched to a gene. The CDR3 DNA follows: TGTGCCAGCAGGTCAGGGGGCTTCAATCAGCCCCAGCATTTT. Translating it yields CASRSGGFNQPQHF.

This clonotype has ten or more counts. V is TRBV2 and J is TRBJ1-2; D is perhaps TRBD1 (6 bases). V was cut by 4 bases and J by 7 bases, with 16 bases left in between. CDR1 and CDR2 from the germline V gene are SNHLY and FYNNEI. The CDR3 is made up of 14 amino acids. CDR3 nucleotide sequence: TGTGCCAGCAGTGCCAACAGGGTGGAAGTTGGCTACACCTTC. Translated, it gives CASSANRVEVGYTF.